A single sample is the source of the 3 T cell receptor beta chains below, sequenced in a study of tumor and adjacent non-tumor tissue in lung cancer. RNA was extracted from bulk tissue without any cell sorting. Three rounds of nested PCR, following a modified ARM-PCR protocol, produced the TCRbeta library. TCRdb re-called the multiplex PCR reads with MiXCR, one entry per CDR3 protein. The table lists some 99,000 distinct CDR3 sequences, 60% to 80% of them singletons. Sample: lung tumor tissue. The receptors were sampled from a woman in her sixties or seventies with non-small cell lung cancer.

Regarding this clonotype: At one of its ends the junction is not consistent with the germline gene, which may arise from a read error. CDR3 residues: CATKQRFVDNEASF. For the CDR3, the DNA is TGTGCCACGAAGCAGAGGTTCGTGGACAATGAAGCTTCCTTT. The chain combines TRBV11-1 with TRBJ1-1, with D perhaps matching TRBD1 (5 bases). CDR3 size: 14 residues. In germline, CDR1 is SGHAT, CDR2 FQDESV (reference sequence).

This clonotype has only a few counts. This sequence joins TRBV11-2 and TRBJ1-2; D might be TRBD1 (5 bases). Germline V gene sequence: CDR1 SGHAT, CDR2 FQNNGV. This CDR3 has 13 residues. V lost 9 bases to trimming and J lost 4 bases, with 15 bases between them. CDR3 in amino acids: CASILTGGYGYTF. CDR3 DNA sequence: TGTGCCAGTATCCTAACCGGGGGCTATGGCTACACCTTC.

This clonotype was seen a single time. The V call is TRBV6-5, the J call TRBJ1-1; unclear D gene. The CDR3 has 15 amino acids. The germline V gene encodes CDR1 MNHEY and CDR2 SVGAGI. V shed 4 bases and J shed 3 bases, with 15 bases lying between them. The CDR3 region has the DNA TGTGCCAGCAGTTTGTGGACCGTGGTAGACACTGAAGCTTTCTTT. Protein: CASSLWTVVDTEAFF.